This TCR beta chain originates from a study of T-cell memory formation after mild COVID-19. This clonotype came up a few times. The antigen remains undetermined. CDR3 size: 17 residues. J lost 4 bases, V lost 5 bases, and 7 bases had no gene match. Overall study results and limits: Several responding clones turned up in pre-infection memory, indicating that cross-reactive memory may have taken part.

5'RACE with constant-segment primers built TCRalpha and TCRbeta cDNA libraries with UMIs. TCRdb re-derived calls from the 5' RACE reads in MiXCR, one entry per CDR3 protein. The sample shows roughly 350,000 distinct CDR3 sequences, roughly 20% of them seen only once. Sequenced material: PBMCs or a T cell subset sorted from them (not recorded which). The receptor comes from an adult woman who had mild COVID-19 (a few samples of this study predate the infection). Cell type and time point are not known. The chain recombines TRBV12-3 or TRBV12-4 with TRBJ2-5; the match to TRBD2 covers 16 bases. This CDR3 is CASSPGTSGGALETQYF. For the CDR3, the DNA is TGTGCCAGCAGTCCAGGGACTAGCGGGGGGGCTTTAGAGACCCAGTACTTC.